This entry lists 21 T cell receptor beta chains sequenced from one sample in a study of somatic mutations in cytotoxic T cells in rheumatoid arthritis. Some clones are missing from TCRdb's copy, which holds only in-frame ones; the method was immunoSEQ multiplex PCR. In the table there are about 19,000 clones, roughly 80% of which are singletons. The specimen was CD8+ T cells sorted from blood. All receptors come from a woman aged 50 to 60 in good health.

This clone was counted only a few times. The chain is built from TRBV14 and TRBJ2-7; TRBD2 aligns across 10 bases. The CDR3 extends over 14 amino acids. Trimming removed 6 bases from V and 2 bases from J; junction bases left unmatched: 4. Germline V gene data show CDR1 as SGHDN and CDR2 as FVKESK. CDR3 residues: CASSLTSGPYEQYF. CDR3 DNA sequence: TGTGCCAGCAGTCTGACTAGCGGGCCCTACGAGCAGTACTTC.

The chain is built from TRBV28 and TRBJ2-7; 7 positions agree with TRBD2. In germline, CDR1 is MDHEN, CDR2 SYDVKM. Germline trimming cut 10 bases from V and 4 bases from J; bases unmatched to any gene: 7. This CDR3 is 12 amino acids long. The chain's CDR3 is CAIGGKGYEQYF. The CDR3 nucleotides are TGTGCCATCGGGGGGAAGGGTTACGAGCAGTACTTC.

This chain uses TRBV25-1 with TRBJ1-4; D call uncertain. CDR1 is MGHDK and CDR2 is SYGVNS in the germline V gene. Deletions cut 2 bases from V and 7 bases from J, with 11 bases between. The CDR3 sequence is 14 residues long. CDR3 region: CASSERGVGEKLFF. In nucleotides, the CDR3 is TGTGCCAGCAGTGAACGCGGGGTTGGTGAAAAACTGTTTTTT.

The chain carries TRBV7-3 and TRBJ2-5; D unresolved. The CDR3 runs 17 residues. From germline, CDR1 is SGHTA and CDR2 FQGTGA. Trimming took 4 bases from V and 1 from J, leaving 19 bases between them. The chain's CDR3 is CASSSFPSPHTQETQYF. The DNA for the CDR3 is TGTGCCAGCAGCTCCTTCCCCTCCCCCCACACCCAAGAGACCCAGTACTTC.

V gene TRBV19 combines with J gene TRBJ1-5; TRBD1 is a possible D gene (5 bases). This CDR3 is 15 amino acids long. The germline CDR1 and CDR2 sequences are LNHDA and SQIVND (reference sequence). V was shortened by 6 bases and J by 3 bases, with 15 bases between the two germline ends. The CDR3 DNA follows: TGTGCCAGTAGCGCGACCGGGACGGACAATCAGCCCCAGCATTTT. Translating gives CASSATGTDNQPQHF.

The chain joins TRBV4-1 to TRBJ1-5, with D maybe TRBD1 (5 bases). The CDR3 is made up of 15 amino acids. Germline V gene data show CDR1 as MGHRA and CDR2 as YSYEKL. Deletions cut 1 base from V and 2 bases from J, with 9 bases between. The CDR3 loop is CASSQGDQGNQPQHF. CDR3 DNA: TGCGCCAGCAGCCAAGGGGACCAGGGCAATCAGCCCCAGCATTTT.

This rearrangement joins TRBV6-5 to TRBJ2-3; 10 nucleotides match TRBD2. Per germline, CDR1 MNHEY and CDR2 SVGAGI. This CDR3 spans 15 amino acids. V dropped 3 bases and J dropped 2; count of bases not matched to a gene: 2. The CDR3 sequence is CASSYTSGITDTQYF. The CDR3, as DNA: TGTGCCAGCAGTTATACTAGCGGGATCACAGATACGCAGTATTTT.

V gene TRBV9 combines with J gene TRBJ2-5; D not certain. CDR3 size: 13 residues. CDR1 SGDLS and CDR2 YYNGEE come from the germline V gene. The germline V and J ends were trimmed by 0 bases and 0 bases, with 3 bases remaining between them. CDR3 bases: TGTGCCAGCAGCGTAGGGGACCAAGAGACCCAGTACTTC. Its protein product is CASSVGDQETQYF.

The chain uses TRBV27 and TRBJ2-2, with 9 bases identical to TRBD1. This CDR3 is 15 amino acids long. Germline values: CDR1 MNHEY, CDR2 SMNVEV (reference sequence). Unmatched junction bases numbered 5, after V lost 3 bases and J lost 6 bases. The CDR3 reads CASSFGTGSAGELFF. As DNA, the CDR3 is TGTGCCAGCAGTTTCGGGACAGGGTCGGCCGGGGAGCTGTTTTTT.

The chain combines TRBV5-6 with TRBJ1-1; the D is unclear. CDR3 length: 13 residues. Germline assignment: CDR1 SGHDT and CDR2 YYEEEE. V shed 4 bases and J shed 0 bases, with 7 bases lying between them. CDR3 in amino acids: CASSQEVNTEAFF. CDR3 sequence (DNA): TGTGCCAGCAGCCAGGAAGTGAACACTGAAGCTTTCTTT.

The CDR3 nucleotides are TGTGCCAGCTCACGAGGGGGAACCTCCTACGAGCAGTACTTC. This sequence encodes CASSRGGTSYEQYF. The chain links TRBV18 to TRBJ2-7, with D tentatively TRBD1 (6 bases). V shed 4 bases and J shed 0 bases, with 10 bases lying between them. CDR3 size: 14 residues. The germline gives CDR1 KGHSH, CDR2 LQKENI.

DNA for the CDR3: TGCAGCGTAGTAACAGCAAACACAGATACGCAGTATTTT. This codes for CSVVTANTDTQYF. The chain uses TRBV29-1 and TRBJ2-3; no clear D. CDR1 is SQVTM and CDR2 is ANQGSEA in the germline V gene. The CDR3 contains 13 residues. V lost 6 bases and J 2 bases, leaving 12 bases between the germline ends.

The V call is TRBV5-6, the J call TRBJ1-2; D is uncertain. With 0 bases removed from V and 5 bases from J, the gap between germline ends came to 17 bases. The V gene's germline CDR1 is SGHDT and CDR2 YYEEEE. The CDR3 loop spans 16 amino acids. The CDR3 DNA is TGTGCCAGCAGCTTGGGATTTCTGGGGTCTGGGTATGGCTACACCTTC. It yields the protein CASSLGFLGSGYGYTF.

The V call is TRBV6-1, the J call TRBJ2-1; 7 bases match TRBD2. The CDR3 is 14 residues long. V was pared by 5 bases and J by 3 bases, with 4 bases of the junction left unmatched. The V gene's germline CDR1 is MNHNS and CDR2 SASEGT. The CDR3 DNA is TGTGCCAGCAGTACTAGCGACCTCTACAATGAGCAGTTCTTC. Translation gives CASSTSDLYNEQFF.

Sample share makes this clone large. The chain employs TRBV7-9 and TRBJ2-7, with 9 bases that match TRBD1. The CDR3 totals 13 residues. Germline-derived CDR1 and CDR2 are SEHNR and FQNEAQ (reference sequence). V lost 1 base and J lost 5; bases outside the gene matches: 0. CDR3 sequence (DNA): TGTGCCAGCAGCTTAGACAGGGGGCACGAGCAGTACTTC. It specifies CASSLDRGHEQYF.

This clone turned up a few times. J is TRBJ1-1 and V is TRBV28; perhaps TRBD1 as D (6 bases). The CDR3 extends over 11 amino acids. Trimming cost V 5 bases and J 8 bases, with 9 bases left between them. The germline CDR1 and CDR2 sequences are MDHEN and SYDVKM. For the CDR3, the DNA is TGTGCCAGCAGTCAAGGGGGAGAAGCTTTCTTT. This encodes CASSQGGEAFF.

J is TRBJ2-7 and V is TRBV11-2; D gene ambiguous. CDR3 length equals 13 residues. In germline, CDR1 is SGHAT, CDR2 FQNNGV. Trimming took off 0 bases at V and 3 bases at J, with 6 bases between the two ends. In nucleotides, the CDR3 is TGTGCCAGCAGCTTAGATTTAGGCTACGAGCAGTACTTC. It codes for CASSLDLGYEQYF.

This clone has just a few counts. The V and J genes are TRBV7-9 and TRBJ1-5; 10 nucleotides line up with TRBD1. V shed 5 bases, J shed 4 bases, and the junction held 5 bases outside the gene matches. Germline V CDR1 and CDR2: SEHNR, FQNEAQ (reference sequence). The CDR3 runs to 15 residues. CDR3 residues: CASSPTGGGNQPQHF. In nucleotides, the CDR3 is TGTGCCAGCAGCCCGACAGGGGGCGGGAATCAGCCCCAGCATTTT.

The V and J genes are TRBV30 and TRBJ2-6, with TRBD2 as a possible D gene (5 bases). The CDR3 runs 16 residues. Germline V gene sequence: CDR1 GTSNPN, CDR2 SVGIG (reference sequence). Trimming stripped 3 bases from V and 1 base from J, with 13 bases between. CDR3 residues: CAWSPTGESGANVLTF. The DNA for the CDR3 is TGTGCCTGGAGCCCAACCGGGGAATCTGGGGCCAACGTCCTGACTTTC.

The V call is TRBV19, the J call TRBJ2-3, with D tentatively TRBD1 or TRBD2 (5 bases each). This CDR3 region has 15 residues. V was trimmed by 2 bases and J by 2 bases, leaving 11 bases between them. Germline-derived CDR1 and CDR2 are LNHDA and SQIVND (reference sequence). CDR3 protein: CASSIWDGHTDTQYF. The CDR3 DNA reads as TGTGCCAGTAGTATATGGGACGGTCACACAGATACGCAGTATTTT. Full variable domain (missing parts from reference TRBV19 and TRBJ2-3): DGGITQSPKYLFRKEGQNVTLSCEQNLNHDAMYWYRQDPGQGLRLIYYSQIVNDFQKGDIAEGYSVSREKKESFPLTVTSAQKNPTAFYLCASSIWDGHTDTQYFGPGTRLTVL.

The V and J genes are TRBV7-8 and TRBJ2-7; 9 bases fit TRBD1. The germline V gene has CDR1 SGHVS and CDR2 FQNEAQ. After removal of 5 bases from V and 5 bases from J, the junction contained 7 bases not matched to a gene. The CDR3 is 14 residues long. DNA of the CDR3: TGTGCCAGCAGCCCCCCACAGGGGGCCAACGAGCAGTACTTC. This encodes CASSPPQGANEQYF.